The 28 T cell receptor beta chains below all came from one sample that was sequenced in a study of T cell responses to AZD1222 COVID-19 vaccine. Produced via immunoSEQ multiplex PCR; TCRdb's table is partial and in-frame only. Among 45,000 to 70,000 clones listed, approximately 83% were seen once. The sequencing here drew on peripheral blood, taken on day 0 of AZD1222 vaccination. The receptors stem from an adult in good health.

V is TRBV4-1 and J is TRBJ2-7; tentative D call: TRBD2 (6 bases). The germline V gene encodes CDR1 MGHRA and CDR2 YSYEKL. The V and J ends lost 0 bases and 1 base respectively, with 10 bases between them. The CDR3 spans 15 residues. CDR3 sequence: CASSQDSGESYEQYF. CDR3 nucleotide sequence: TGCGCCAGCAGCCAAGATTCGGGGGAATCCTACGAGCAGTACTTC.

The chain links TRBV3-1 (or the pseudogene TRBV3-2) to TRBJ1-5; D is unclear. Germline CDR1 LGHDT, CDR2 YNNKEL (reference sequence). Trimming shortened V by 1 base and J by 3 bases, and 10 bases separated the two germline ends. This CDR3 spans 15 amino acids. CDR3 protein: CASSQGLRHNQPQHF. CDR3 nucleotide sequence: TGTGCCAGCAGCCAAGGTCTCAGACACAATCAGCCCCAGCATTTT.

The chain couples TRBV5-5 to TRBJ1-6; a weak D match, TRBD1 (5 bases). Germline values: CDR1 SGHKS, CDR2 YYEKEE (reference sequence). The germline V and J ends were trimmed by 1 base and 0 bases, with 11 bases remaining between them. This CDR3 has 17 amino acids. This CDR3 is CASSLRGASSYNSPLHF. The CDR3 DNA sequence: TGTGCCAGCAGCTTGAGGGGTGCAAGCTCCTATAATTCACCCCTCCACTTT.

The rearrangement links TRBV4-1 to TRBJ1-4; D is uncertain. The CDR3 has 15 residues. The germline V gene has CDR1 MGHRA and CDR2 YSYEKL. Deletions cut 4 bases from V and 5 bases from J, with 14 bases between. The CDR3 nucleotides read TGCGCCAGCAGCCCCTACGACACATCAAATGAAAAACTGTTTTTT. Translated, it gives CASSPYDTSNEKLFF.

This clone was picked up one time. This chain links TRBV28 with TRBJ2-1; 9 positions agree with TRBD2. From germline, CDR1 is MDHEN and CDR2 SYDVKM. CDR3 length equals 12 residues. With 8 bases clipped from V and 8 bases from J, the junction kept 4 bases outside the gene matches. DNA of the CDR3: TGTGCCAGCCGGCTAGCGGGACATGAGCAGTTCTTC. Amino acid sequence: CASRLAGHEQFF.

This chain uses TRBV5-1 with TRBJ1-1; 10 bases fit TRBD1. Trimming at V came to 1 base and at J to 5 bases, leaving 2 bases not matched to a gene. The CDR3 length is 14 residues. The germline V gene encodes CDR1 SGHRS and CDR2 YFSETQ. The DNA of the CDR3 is TGCGCCAGCAGCTTGTCGGGACAGGGGACTGAAGCTTTCTTT. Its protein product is CASSLSGQGTEAFF. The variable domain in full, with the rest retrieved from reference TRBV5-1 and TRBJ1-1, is KAGVTQTPRYLIKTRGQQVTLSCSPISGHRSVSWYQQTPGQGLQFLFEYFSETQRNKGNFPGRFSGRQFSNSRSEMNVSTLELGDSALYLCASSLSGQGTEAFFGQGTRLTVV.

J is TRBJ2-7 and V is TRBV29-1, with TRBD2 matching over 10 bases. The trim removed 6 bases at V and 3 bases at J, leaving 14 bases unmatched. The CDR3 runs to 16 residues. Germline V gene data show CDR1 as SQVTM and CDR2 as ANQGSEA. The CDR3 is CSVAGSSGGRGYEQYF. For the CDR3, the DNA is TGCAGCGTGGCCGGGTCTAGCGGGGGAAGGGGCTACGAGCAGTACTTC.

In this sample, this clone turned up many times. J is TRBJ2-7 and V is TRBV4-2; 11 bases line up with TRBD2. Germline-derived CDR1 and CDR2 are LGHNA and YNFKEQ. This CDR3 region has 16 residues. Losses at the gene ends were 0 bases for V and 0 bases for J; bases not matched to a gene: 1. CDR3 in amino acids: CASSQDGTSGSYEQYF. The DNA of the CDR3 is TGTGCCAGCAGCCAAGATGGGACTAGCGGCTCCTACGAGCAGTACTTC.

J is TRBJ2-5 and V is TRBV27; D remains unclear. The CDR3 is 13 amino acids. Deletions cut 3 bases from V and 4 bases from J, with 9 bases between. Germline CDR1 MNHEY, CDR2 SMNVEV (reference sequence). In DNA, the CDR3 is TGTGCCAGCAGTTTCCGGCACGGAGAGACCCAGTACTTC. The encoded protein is CASSFRHGETQYF.

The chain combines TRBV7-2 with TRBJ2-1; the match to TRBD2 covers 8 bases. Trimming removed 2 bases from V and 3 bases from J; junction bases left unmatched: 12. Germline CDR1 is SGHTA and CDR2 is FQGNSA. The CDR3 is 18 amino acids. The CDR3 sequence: CASSLLPAGSGNYNEQFF. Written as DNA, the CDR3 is TGTGCCAGCAGCTTATTGCCCGCGGGTAGCGGGAACTACAATGAGCAGTTCTTC.

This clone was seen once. The CDR3 bases are TGTGCCAGCAGTGGACACCCACAGGGAGAGCAGTTCTTC. It is translated as CASSGHPQGEQFF. The V gene is TRBV28, the J gene TRBJ2-1, with D maybe TRBD1 (6 bases). Trimming removed 5 bases from V and 10 bases from J, with 15 bases in between. Germline V gene sequence: CDR1 MDHEN, CDR2 SYDVKM. CDR3 length: 13 residues.

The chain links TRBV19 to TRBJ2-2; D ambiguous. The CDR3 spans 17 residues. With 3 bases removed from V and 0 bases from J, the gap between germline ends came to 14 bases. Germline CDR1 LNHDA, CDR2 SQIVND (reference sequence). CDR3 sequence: CASSMELGGTNTGELFF. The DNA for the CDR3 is TGTGCCAGTAGTATGGAATTGGGTGGGACGAACACCGGGGAGCTGTTTTTT.

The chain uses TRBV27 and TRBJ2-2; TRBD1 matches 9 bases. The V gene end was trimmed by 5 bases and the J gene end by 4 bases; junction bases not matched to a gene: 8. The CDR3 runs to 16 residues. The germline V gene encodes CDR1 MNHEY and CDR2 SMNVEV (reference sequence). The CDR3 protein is CASSLQGAKGTGELFF. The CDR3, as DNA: TGTGCCAGCAGTCTACAGGGGGCTAAGGGCACCGGGGAGCTGTTTTTT.

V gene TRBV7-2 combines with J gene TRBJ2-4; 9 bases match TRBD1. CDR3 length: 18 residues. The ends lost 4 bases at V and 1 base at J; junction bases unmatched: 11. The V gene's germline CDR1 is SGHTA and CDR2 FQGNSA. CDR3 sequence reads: CASSSGTGSLMAKNIQYF. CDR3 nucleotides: TGTGCCAGCAGCTCCGGGACAGGGAGTCTAATGGCCAAAAACATTCAGTACTTC.

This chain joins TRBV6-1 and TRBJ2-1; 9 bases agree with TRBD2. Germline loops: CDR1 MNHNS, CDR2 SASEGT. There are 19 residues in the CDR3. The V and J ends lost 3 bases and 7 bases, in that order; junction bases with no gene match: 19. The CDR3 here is CASSDRPSSGILDTNEQFF. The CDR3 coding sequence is TGTGCCAGCAGTGATCGTCCGTCTAGCGGGATCCTTGATACGAATGAGCAGTTCTTC.

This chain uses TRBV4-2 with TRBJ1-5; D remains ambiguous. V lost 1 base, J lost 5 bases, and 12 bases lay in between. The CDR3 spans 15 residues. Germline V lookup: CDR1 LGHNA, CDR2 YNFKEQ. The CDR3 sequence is CASSQVIGSDQPQHF. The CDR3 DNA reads TGTGCCAGCAGCCAAGTGATAGGGTCGGATCAGCCCCAGCATTTT.

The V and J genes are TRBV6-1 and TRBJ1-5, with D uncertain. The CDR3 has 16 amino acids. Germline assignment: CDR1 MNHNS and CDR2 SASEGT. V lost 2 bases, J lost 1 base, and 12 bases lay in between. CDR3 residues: CASSETWASSNQPQHF. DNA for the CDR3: TGTGCCAGCAGTGAAACTTGGGCGTCGAGCAATCAGCCCCAGCATTTT.

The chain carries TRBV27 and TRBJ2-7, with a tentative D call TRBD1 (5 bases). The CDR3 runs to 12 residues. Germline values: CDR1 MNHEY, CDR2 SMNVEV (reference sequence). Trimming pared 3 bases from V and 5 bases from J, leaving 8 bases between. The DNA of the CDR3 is TGTGCCAGCAGTTTCAAGGGGAACGAGCAGTACTTC. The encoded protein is CASSFKGNEQYF.

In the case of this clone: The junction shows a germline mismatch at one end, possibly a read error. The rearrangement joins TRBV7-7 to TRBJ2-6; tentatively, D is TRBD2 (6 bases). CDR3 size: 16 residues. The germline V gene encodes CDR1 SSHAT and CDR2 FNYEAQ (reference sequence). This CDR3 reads CASSLTWGDLANVLTF. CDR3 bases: TGTGCTAGCAGCTTAACTTGGGGGGATCTGGCCAACGTCCTGACTTTC. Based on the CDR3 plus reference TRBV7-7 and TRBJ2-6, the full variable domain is GAGVSQSPRYKVTKRGQDVTLRCDPISSHATLYWYQQALGQGPEFLTYFNYEAQPDKSGLPSDRFSAERPEGSISTLTIQRTEQRDSAMYRCASSLTWGDLANVLTFGAGSRLTVL.

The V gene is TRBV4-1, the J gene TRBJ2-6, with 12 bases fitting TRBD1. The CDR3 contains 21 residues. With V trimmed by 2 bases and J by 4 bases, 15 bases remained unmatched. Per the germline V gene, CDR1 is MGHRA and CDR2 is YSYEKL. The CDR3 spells CASSQIGQIGTGGSGANVLTF. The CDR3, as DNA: TGCGCCAGCAGCCAAATTGGACAAATTGGGACAGGGGGCTCCGGGGCCAACGTCCTGACTTTC.

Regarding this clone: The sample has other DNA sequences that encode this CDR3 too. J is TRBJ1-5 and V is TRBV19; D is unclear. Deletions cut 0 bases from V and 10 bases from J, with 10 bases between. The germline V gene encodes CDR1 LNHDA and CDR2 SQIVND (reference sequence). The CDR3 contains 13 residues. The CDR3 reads CASSIEGKGPQHF. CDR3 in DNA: TGTGCCAGTAGTATAGAGGGTAAAGGTCCCCAGCATTTT.

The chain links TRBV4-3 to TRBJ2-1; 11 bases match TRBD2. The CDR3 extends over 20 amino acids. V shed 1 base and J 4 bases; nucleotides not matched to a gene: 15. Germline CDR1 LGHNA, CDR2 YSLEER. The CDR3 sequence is CASSQGSFKKLAGVYNEQFF. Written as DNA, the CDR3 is TGCGCCAGCAGCCAAGGATCGTTTAAAAAACTAGCGGGAGTGTACAATGAGCAGTTCTTC.

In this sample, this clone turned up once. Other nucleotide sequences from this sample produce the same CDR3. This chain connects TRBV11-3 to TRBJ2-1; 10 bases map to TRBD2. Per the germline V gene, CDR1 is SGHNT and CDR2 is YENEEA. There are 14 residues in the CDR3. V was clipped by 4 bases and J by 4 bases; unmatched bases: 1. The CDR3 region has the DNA TGTGCCAGCAGCTCGGGACTAGCGTACAATGAGCAGTTCTTC. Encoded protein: CASSSGLAYNEQFF. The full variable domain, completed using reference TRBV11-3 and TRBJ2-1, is EAGVVQSPRYKIIEKKQPVAFWCNPISGHNTLYWYLQNLGQGPELLIRYENEEAVDDSQLPKDRFSAERLKGVDSTLKIQPAELGDSAVYLCASSSGLAYNEQFFGPGTRLTVL.

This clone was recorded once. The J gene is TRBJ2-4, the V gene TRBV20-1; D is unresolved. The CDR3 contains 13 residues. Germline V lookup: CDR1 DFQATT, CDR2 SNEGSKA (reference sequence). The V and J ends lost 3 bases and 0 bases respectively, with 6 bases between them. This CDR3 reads CSASQLAKNIQYF. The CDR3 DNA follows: TGCAGTGCTAGTCAACTAGCCAAAAACATTCAGTACTTC.

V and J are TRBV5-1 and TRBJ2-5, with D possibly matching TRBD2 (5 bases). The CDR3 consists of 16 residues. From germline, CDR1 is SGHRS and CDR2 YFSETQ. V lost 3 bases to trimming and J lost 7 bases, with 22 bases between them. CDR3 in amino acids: CASSSRPGRVEGTQYF. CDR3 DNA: TGCGCCAGCAGCTCGCGTCCGGGAAGAGTCGAAGGGACCCAGTACTTC.

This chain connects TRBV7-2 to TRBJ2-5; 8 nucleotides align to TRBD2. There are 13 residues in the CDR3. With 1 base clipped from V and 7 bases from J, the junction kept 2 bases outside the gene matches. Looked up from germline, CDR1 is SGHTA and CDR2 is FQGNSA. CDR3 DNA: TGTGCCAGCAGCTTAGGGACTAGCACGACCCAGTACTTC. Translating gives CASSLGTSTTQYF.

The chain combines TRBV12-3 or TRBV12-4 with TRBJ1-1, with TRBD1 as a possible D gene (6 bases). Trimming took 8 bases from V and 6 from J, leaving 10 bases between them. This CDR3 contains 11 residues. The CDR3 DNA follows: TGTGCCAGCCAGGGGTTTGCTGAAGCTTTCTTT. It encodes CASQGFAEAFF.

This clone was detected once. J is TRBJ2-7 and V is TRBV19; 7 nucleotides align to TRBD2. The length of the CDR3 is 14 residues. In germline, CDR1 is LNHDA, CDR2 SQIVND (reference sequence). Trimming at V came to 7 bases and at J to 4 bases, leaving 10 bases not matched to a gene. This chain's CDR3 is CASTGGSGGYEQYF. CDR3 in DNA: TGTGCCAGTACCGGAGGGTCGGGAGGATACGAGCAGTACTTC.